This TCR beta chain was found in a study of cytomegalovirus exposure and HLA in healthy donors. PCR was performed using 60 Vbeta and 13 Jbeta primers. Method: immunoSEQ multiplex PCR; TCRdb's copy keeps in-frame clones and lacks some. The sample includes roughly 190,000 clones, over 75% of them seen just once. The germline CDR1 and CDR2 sequences are KGHSH and LQKENI. V was pared by 1 base and J by 5 bases, with 11 bases between. This CDR3 region has 14 residues. This TCR derives from a female donor in good health and CMV-seronegative. The chain joins TRBV18 to TRBJ2-5; possibly TRBD2 for D (6 bases). The sample comprised PBMCs. The CDR3 sequence: CASSPRDSMETQYF. CDR3 nucleotide sequence: TGTGCCAGCTCACCACGGGACTCTATGGAGACCCAGTACTTC.